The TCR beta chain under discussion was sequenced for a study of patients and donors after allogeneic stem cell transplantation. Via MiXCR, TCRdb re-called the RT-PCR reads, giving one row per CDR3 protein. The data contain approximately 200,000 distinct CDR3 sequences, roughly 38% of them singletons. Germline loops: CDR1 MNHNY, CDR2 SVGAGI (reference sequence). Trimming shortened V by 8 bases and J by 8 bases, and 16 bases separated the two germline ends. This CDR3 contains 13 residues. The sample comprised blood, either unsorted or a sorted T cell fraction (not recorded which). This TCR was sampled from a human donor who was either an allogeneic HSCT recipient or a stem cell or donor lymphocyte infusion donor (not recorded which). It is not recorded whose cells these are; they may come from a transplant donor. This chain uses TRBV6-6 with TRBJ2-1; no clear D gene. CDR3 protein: CASCPLLGYEQFF. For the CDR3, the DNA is TGTGCCAGCTGTCCCCTCCTCGGCTATGAGCAGTTCTTC.